This TCR beta chain is drawn from a study of control samples from healthy donors and cancer patients. The table came from immunoSEQ multiplex PCR; TCRdb's copy has only in-frame clones and leaves some out. Of 150,000 to 200,000 clones in the sample, roughly 91% are singletons; the top ten hold more than 1.3%. The CDR3 has 15 amino acids. Losses at the gene ends were 3 bases for V and 5 bases for J; bases not matched to a gene: 5. CDR1 is ENHRY, CDR2 SYGVKD, per germline. The chain is built from TRBV10-3 and TRBJ2-1; 9 bases fit TRBD2. The source is a woman under 40 in good health. The sequencing sample was made of blood. In DNA, the CDR3 is TGTGCCATCAGTGATGGGCGGGGGGGGAACAATGAGCAGTTCTTC. Its translation: CAISDGRGGNNEQFF.